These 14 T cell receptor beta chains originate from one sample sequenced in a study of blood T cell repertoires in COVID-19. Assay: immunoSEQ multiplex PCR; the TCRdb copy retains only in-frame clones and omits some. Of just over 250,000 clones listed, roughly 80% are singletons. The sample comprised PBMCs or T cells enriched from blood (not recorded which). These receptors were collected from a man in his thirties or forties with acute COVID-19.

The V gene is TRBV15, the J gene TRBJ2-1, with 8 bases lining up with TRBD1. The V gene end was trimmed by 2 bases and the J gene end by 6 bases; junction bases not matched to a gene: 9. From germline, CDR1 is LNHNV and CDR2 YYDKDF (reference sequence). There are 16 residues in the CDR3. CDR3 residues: CATSRTGGQPFNEQFF. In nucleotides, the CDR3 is TGTGCCACCAGCAGAACAGGGGGACAACCTTTCAATGAGCAGTTCTTC.

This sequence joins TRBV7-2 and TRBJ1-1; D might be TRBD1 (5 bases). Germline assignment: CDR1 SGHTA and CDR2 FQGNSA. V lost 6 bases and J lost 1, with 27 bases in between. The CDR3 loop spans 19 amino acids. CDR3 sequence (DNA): TGTGCCAGCAGTCTTACCCCTCCCCTAAATCGGGGGGGGAACACTGAAGCTTTCTTT. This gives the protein CASSLTPPLNRGGNTEAFF. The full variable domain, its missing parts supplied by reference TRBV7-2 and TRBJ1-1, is GAGVSQSPSNKVTEKGKDVELRCDPISGHTALYWYRQSLGQGLEFLIYFQGNSAPDKSGLPSDRFSAERTGGSVSTLTIQRTQQEDSAVYLCASSLTPPLNRGGNTEAFFGQGTRLTVV.

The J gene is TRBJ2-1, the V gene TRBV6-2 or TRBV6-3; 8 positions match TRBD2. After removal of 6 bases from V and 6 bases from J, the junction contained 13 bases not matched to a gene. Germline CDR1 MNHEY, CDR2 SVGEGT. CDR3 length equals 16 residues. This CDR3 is CASSPTGIAGLNEQFF. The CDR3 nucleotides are TGTGCCAGCAGCCCCACCGGGATAGCGGGGCTCAATGAGCAGTTCTTC.

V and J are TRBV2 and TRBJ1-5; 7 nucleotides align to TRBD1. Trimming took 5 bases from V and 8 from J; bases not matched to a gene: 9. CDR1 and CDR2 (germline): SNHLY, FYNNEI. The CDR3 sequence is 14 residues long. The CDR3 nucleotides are TGTGCCAGCAGTACCCTAGCAGGGGGAAAGCCCCAGCATTTT. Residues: CASSTLAGGKPQHF.

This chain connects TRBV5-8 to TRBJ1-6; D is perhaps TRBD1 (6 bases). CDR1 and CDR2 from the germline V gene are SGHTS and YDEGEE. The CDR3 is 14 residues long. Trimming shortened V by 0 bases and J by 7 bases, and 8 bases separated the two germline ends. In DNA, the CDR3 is TGTGCCAGCAGCTTGGTGAGGGGGAATTCACCCCTCCACTTT. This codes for CASSLVRGNSPLHF.

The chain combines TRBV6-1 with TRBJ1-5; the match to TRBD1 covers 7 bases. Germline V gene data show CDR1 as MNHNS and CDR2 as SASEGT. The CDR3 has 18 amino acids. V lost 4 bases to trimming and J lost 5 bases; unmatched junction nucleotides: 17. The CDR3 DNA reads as TGTGCCAGCAGTGCGACAGAGTTACAGGGGAGTGGATATCAGCCCCAGCATTTT. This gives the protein CASSATELQGSGYQPQHF.

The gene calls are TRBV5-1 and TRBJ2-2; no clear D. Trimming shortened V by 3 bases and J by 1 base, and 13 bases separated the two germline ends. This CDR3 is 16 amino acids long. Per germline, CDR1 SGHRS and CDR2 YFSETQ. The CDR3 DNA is TGCGCCAGCAGCTCTCCTTTGAGACAGAACACCGGGGAGCTGTTTTTT. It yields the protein CASSSPLRQNTGELFF. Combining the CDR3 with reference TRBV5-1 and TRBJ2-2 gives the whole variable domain KAGVTQTPRYLIKTRGQQVTLSCSPISGHRSVSWYQQTPGQGLQFLFEYFSETQRNKGNFPGRFSGRQFSNSRSEMNVSTLELGDSALYLCASSSPLRQNTGELFFGEGSRLTVL.

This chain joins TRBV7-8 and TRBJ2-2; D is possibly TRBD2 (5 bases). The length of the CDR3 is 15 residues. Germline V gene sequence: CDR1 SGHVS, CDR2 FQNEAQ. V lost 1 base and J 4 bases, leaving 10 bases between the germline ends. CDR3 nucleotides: TGTGCCAGCAGCTTAGTTGGGAGCGGCACCGGGGAGCTGTTTTTT. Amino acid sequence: CASSLVGSGTGELFF.

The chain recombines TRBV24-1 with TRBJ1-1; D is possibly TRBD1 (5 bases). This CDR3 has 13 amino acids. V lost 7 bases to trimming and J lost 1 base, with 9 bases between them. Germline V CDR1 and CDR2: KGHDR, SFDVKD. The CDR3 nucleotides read TGTGCCACCAGGATGACAGAGAACACTGAAGCTTTCTTT. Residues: CATRMTENTEAFF.

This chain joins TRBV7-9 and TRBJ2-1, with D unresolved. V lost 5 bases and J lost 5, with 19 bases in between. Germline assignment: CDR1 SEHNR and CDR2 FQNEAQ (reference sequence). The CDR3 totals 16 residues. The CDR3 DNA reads TGTGCCAGCAGCCTCCGGAGATTAGCTTTGAACAATGAGCAGTTCTTC. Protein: CASSLRRLALNNEQFF.

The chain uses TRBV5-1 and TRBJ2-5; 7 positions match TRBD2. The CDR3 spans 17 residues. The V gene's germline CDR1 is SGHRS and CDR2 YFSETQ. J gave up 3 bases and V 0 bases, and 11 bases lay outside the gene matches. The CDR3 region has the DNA TGCGCCAGCAGCTTGGTTCTAGCGGACGTATCTAAAGAGACCCAGTACTTC. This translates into CASSLVLADVSKETQYF.

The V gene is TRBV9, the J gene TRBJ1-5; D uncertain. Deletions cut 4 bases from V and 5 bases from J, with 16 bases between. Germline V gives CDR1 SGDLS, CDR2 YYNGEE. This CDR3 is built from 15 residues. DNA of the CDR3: TGTGCCAGCAGCTCAAGAGGAGCACCAGATCAGCCCCAGCATTTT. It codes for CASSSRGAPDQPQHF.

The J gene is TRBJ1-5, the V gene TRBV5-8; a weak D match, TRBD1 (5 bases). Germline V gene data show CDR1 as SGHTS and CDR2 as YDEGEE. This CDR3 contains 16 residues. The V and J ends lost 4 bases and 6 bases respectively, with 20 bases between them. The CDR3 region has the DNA TGTGCCAGCAGCCCGAAAGGGGCGCGCTTTGGTCAGCCCCAGCATTTT. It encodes CASSPKGARFGQPQHF.

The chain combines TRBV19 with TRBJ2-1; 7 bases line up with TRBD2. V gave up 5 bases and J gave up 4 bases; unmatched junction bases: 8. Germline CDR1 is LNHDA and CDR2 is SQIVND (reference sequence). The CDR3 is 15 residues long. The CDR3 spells CASSPGAGDYNEQFF. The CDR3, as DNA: TGTGCCAGTAGTCCCGGGGCGGGGGATTACAATGAGCAGTTCTTC.